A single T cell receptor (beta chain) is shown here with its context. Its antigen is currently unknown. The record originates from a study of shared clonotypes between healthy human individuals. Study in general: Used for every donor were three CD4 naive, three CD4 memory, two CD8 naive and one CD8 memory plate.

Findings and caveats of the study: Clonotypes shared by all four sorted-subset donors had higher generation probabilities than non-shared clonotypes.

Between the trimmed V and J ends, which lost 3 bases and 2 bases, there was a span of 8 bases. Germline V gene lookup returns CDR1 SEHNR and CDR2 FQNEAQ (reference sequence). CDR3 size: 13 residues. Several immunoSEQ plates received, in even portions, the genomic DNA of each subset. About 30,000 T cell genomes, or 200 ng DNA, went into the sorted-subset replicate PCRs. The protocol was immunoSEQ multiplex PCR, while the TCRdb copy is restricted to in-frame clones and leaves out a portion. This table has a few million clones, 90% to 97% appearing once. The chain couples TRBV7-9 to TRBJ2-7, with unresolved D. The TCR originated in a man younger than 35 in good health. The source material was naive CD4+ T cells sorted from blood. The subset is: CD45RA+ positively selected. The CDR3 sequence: CASSLGKTYEQYF. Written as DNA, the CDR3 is TGTGCCAGCAGCTTGGGAAAGACCTACGAGCAGTACTTC.